The 8 T cell receptor beta chains listed next were all sequenced from one sample in a study of T cell changes during pregnancy in multiple sclerosis. TCRdb's table, derived via immunoSEQ multiplex PCR, lists solely in-frame clones and lacks some. This table holds roughly 89,000 clones, over 85% found once. The starting material was peripheral blood, obtained in the first trimester of pregnancy. The receptors shown here come from a female donor with multiple sclerosis, enrolled in a pregnancy study.

Only one count was recorded for this clone. The V call is TRBV5-1, the J call TRBJ2-5; TRBD1 aligns across 8 bases. The trim removed 5 bases at V and 1 base at J, leaving 7 bases unmatched. The CDR3 is 15 residues long. The germline gives CDR1 SGHRS, CDR2 YFSETQ. CDR3 DNA: TGCGCCAGCAGACAGGGGGGCCCCGTCCAAGAGACCCAGTACTTC. It is translated as CASRQGGPVQETQYF.

This chain connects TRBV5-6 to TRBJ1-6; D may be TRBD1 (5 bases). CDR3 length equals 14 residues. CDR1 is SGHDT and CDR2 is YYEEEE in the germline V gene. With 4 bases removed from V and 5 bases from J, the gap between germline ends came to 10 bases. The CDR3 DNA sequence: TGTGCCAGCAGCCTATACAGGCATAATTCACCCCTCCACTTT. It encodes CASSLYRHNSPLHF.

Only one count was recorded for this clone. V is TRBV6-1 and J is TRBJ1-3; D might be TRBD1 (6 bases). Trimming pared 2 bases from V and 2 bases from J, leaving 13 bases between. The CDR3 length is 16 residues. Germline V CDR1 and CDR2: MNHNS, SASEGT. In DNA, the CDR3 is TGTGCCAGCAGTGAAACCGGGGCAGGGGCTGGAAACACCATATATTTT. Its protein is CASSETGAGAGNTIYF.

This clone was picked up one time. The chain recombines TRBV27 with TRBJ1-2; TRBD1 is a possible D gene (6 bases). Trimming took off 2 bases at V and 2 bases at J, with 15 bases between the two ends. The CDR3 runs to 16 residues. The germline CDR1 and CDR2 sequences are MNHEY and SMNVEV (reference sequence). The CDR3 nucleotides read TGTGCCAGCAGTTTAATTTCTCCGGACAGCAACTATGGCTACACCTTC. This gives the protein CASSLISPDSNYGYTF.

Regarding this clone: The junction departs from the called germline gene at one end, perhaps through a read error. The gene calls are TRBV7-7 and TRBJ2-7; D perhaps matches TRBD2 (5 bases). CDR1 is SSHAT and CDR2 is FNYEAQ in the germline V gene (reference sequence). This CDR3 contains 14 residues. The CDR3 nucleotides read TGTGCTAGCAGCCTTCGGGGTGTAACCTACGAGCAGTACTTC. It translates to CASSLRGVTYEQYF.

The chain carries TRBV10-1 and TRBJ2-2, with 7 positions matching TRBD1. Germline V gene sequence: CDR1 WNHNN, CDR2 SYGVQD (reference sequence). J was trimmed by 6 bases and V by 5 bases; bases with no gene match: 15. The CDR3 contains 17 residues. The CDR3 DNA reads TGCGCCAGCAGTCTATATCCCGGGACAGAAAATCCCGGGGAGCTGTTTTTT. Translating it yields CASSLYPGTENPGELFF.

The chain links TRBV14 to TRBJ2-7; TRBD1 matches at 7 bases. V shed 3 bases and J 2 bases; nucleotides not matched to a gene: 10. CDR3 size: 16 residues. Germline assignment: CDR1 SGHDN and CDR2 FVKESK. CDR3 nucleotide sequence: TGTGCCAGCAGCCAGACAGGGCTCCAGCGTCCCTACGAGCAGTACTTC. It encodes CASSQTGLQRPYEQYF.

V and J are TRBV6-1 and TRBJ2-7; TRBD2 matches 8 bases. CDR3 length: 14 residues. Looked up from germline, CDR1 is MNHNS and CDR2 is SASEGT. J was trimmed by 1 base and V by 7 bases; bases with no gene match: 6. In DNA form, the CDR3 reads TGTGCCAGCAAGAACGGGGGGGGGTCCTACGAGCAGTACTTC. Its protein is CASKNGGGSYEQYF.